This T cell receptor beta chain appears in the sequencing data of a study of cytomegalovirus exposure and HLA in healthy donors. Whole-study findings and limits: TCR beta chain V- and J-gene trimming was linked, in a later analysis, to a missense variant in DCLRE1C. Prior analysis indicated that the majority of TCR beta V segments exhibited productivity approximately 87% or approximately 30% of the time.

To note about this clone: Its antigen remains unknown.

This CDR3 has 15 residues. V shed 3 bases, J shed 2 bases, and the junction held 3 bases outside the gene matches. The V gene's germline CDR1 is KGHSH and CDR2 LQKENI. Vbeta (60) and Jbeta (13) primers were used in the PCR. Profiling relied on immunoSEQ multiplex PCR, and the TCRdb table lists in-frame clones only, not all of them. The profile covers roughly 120,000 clones, with over 60% appearing a single time and approximately 13% taken by the ten largest. The receptor comes from a woman aged 60 to 75 in good health and CMV-seropositive. The chain links TRBV18 to TRBJ1-4, with 7 positions matching TRBD1. The sample was PBMCs. The CDR3 DNA reads as TGTGCCAGCTCACCTCGACAGGGCACTAATGAAAAACTGTTTTTT. This encodes CASSPRQGTNEKLFF.